Following are 26 T cell receptor beta chains from one sample sequenced in a study of T cell responses to AZD1222 COVID-19 vaccine. Sequencing used immunoSEQ multiplex PCR; TCRdb keeps in-frame clones, though not all of them. The sample lists some 130,000 clones, roughly 89% occurring once. The sequencing used peripheral blood, collected on day 0 of AZD1222 vaccination. Receptors were obtained from an adult in good health.

The genes are TRBV2 and TRBJ1-5; a possible D gene is TRBD1 (5 bases). This CDR3 is built from 13 residues. V was pared by 3 bases and J by 2 bases, with 5 bases between. Germline lookup yields CDR1 SNHLY and CDR2 FYNNEI. The chain's CDR3 is CASSDRGNQPQHF. The CDR3 DNA reads as TGTGCCAGCAGTGACAGGGGCAATCAGCCCCAGCATTTT.

V and J are TRBV6-1 and TRBJ2-2; D might be TRBD2 (5 bases). This CDR3 spans 14 amino acids. V was clipped by 1 base and J by 5 bases, with 8 bases between them. CDR1 MNHNS and CDR2 SASEGT come from the germline V gene. This CDR3 is CASSEVGDTGELFF. The CDR3 DNA follows: TGTGCCAGCAGTGAAGTCGGGGATACCGGGGAGCTGTTTTTT.

Only one count was recorded for this clone. The chain couples TRBV9 to TRBJ2-5; no clear D. The ends were cut back, 2 bases at V and 5 bases at J, with 7 bases in the middle. The CDR3 length is 12 residues. From germline, CDR1 is SGDLS and CDR2 YYNGEE. The CDR3 here is CASSVGMETQYF. The DNA of the CDR3 is TGTGCCAGCAGCGTTGGGATGGAGACCCAGTACTTC. Based on the CDR3 plus reference TRBV9 and TRBJ2-5, the full variable domain is DSGVTQTPKHLITATGQRVTLRCSPRSGDLSVYWYQQSLDQGLQFLIQYYNGEERAKGNILERFSAQQFPDLHSELNLSSLELGDSALYFCASSVGMETQYFGPGTRLLVL.

The V call is TRBV4-1, the J call TRBJ2-1, with TRBD1 as a possible D gene (6 bases). CDR1 is MGHRA and CDR2 is YSYEKL in the germline V gene. The CDR3 runs 14 residues. The ends were cut back, 4 bases at V and 4 bases at J, with 11 bases in the middle. CDR3 DNA sequence: TGCGCCAGCAGCCCCGGGACACTTTACAATGAGCAGTTCTTC. This gives the protein CASSPGTLYNEQFF.

The V and J genes are TRBV28 and TRBJ2-6; D call uncertain. The CDR3 runs to 10 residues. Germline-derived CDR1 and CDR2 are MDHEN and SYDVKM. The CDR3 DNA reads as TGTGCTACTGGGGCCAACGTCCTGACTTTC. Amino acids: CATGANVLTF.

The chain combines TRBV5-5 with TRBJ2-1, with 16 bases fitting TRBD2. The CDR3 has 17 amino acids. Germline V gene lookup returns CDR1 SGHKS and CDR2 YYEKEE (reference sequence). The V gene end was trimmed by 4 bases and the J gene end by 6 bases; junction bases not matched to a gene: 7. CDR3 in amino acids: CASSAGLAGGPVNEQFF. The CDR3 nucleotides read TGTGCCAGCAGCGCGGGACTAGCGGGGGGGCCGGTCAATGAGCAGTTCTTC.

The chain has TRBV5-6 and TRBJ1-1, with D possibly being TRBD1 (5 bases). This CDR3 is built from 12 residues. Germline CDR1 SGHDT, CDR2 YYEEEE. V lost 4 bases and J lost 7, with 11 bases in between. CDR3 nucleotide sequence: TGTGCCAGCAGCCTGACAGCGGTTGAAGCTTTCTTT. This codes for CASSLTAVEAFF.

This chain's CDR3 is CSAYTENTEAFF. The DNA of the CDR3 is TGCAGCGCGTACACAGAAAACACTGAAGCTTTCTTT. This chain links TRBV29-1 with TRBJ1-1; D is uncertain. CDR3 length: 12 amino acids. V dropped 7 bases and J dropped 2 bases, with 11 bases sitting between them. Germline V gene lookup returns CDR1 SQVTM and CDR2 ANQGSEA.

The rearrangement uses TRBV7-3 and TRBJ1-2, with 7 bases identical to TRBD1. Unmatched junction bases numbered 3, after V lost 0 bases and J lost 8 bases. CDR1 is SGHTA, CDR2 FQGTGA, per germline. This CDR3 is built from 13 residues. The CDR3 DNA is TGTGCCAGCAGCTTAACGGCAGGGGGAGGCTACACCTTC. Translated, it gives CASSLTAGGGYTF. Supplemented by reference TRBV7-3 and TRBJ1-2, the full variable domain reads GAGVSQTPSNKVTEKGKYVELRCDPISGHTALYWYRQSLGQGPEFLIYFQGTGAADDSGLPNDRFFAVRPEGSVSTLKIQRTERGDSAVYLCASSLTAGGGYTFGSGTRLTVV.

This chain uses TRBV5-1 with TRBJ2-3; D gene unclear. This CDR3 has 15 residues. CDR1 and CDR2 (germline): SGHRS, YFSETQ. Deletions cut 0 bases from V and 0 bases from J, with 8 bases between. The CDR3 DNA sequence: TGCGCCAGCAGCTTGGCGGAACGGAGCACAGATACGCAGTATTTT. As protein: CASSLAERSTDTQYF.

This rearrangement joins TRBV18 to TRBJ1-4; no reliable D call. V lost 6 bases and J 0 bases, leaving 14 bases between the germline ends. The CDR3 sequence is 16 residues long. CDR1 is KGHSH and CDR2 is LQKENI in the germline V gene. The CDR3 bases are TGTGCCAGCTCCTCGTACCGCGGAACAACTAATGAAAAACTGTTTTTT. Translated: CASSSYRGTTNEKLFF.

V and J are TRBV5-1 and TRBJ1-3; D gene unclear. Germline CDR1 is SGHRS and CDR2 is YFSETQ. The V end lost 0 bases, the J end lost 0 bases, and 7 bases lay between the germline ends. This CDR3 comprises 15 residues. The CDR3 region is CASSLDGSSGNTIYF. For the CDR3, the DNA is TGCGCCAGCAGCTTGGACGGGAGCTCTGGAAACACCATATATTTT. The whole variable domain, filled in from reference TRBV5-1 and TRBJ1-3, reads KAGVTQTPRYLIKTRGQQVTLSCSPISGHRSVSWYQQTPGQGLQFLFEYFSETQRNKGNFPGRFSGRQFSNSRSEMNVSTLELGDSALYLCASSLDGSSGNTIYFGEGSWLTVV.

V usage is TRBV4-1 and J usage is TRBJ2-1; D not certain. V lost 0 bases to trimming and J lost 0 bases, with 9 bases between them. This CDR3 comprises 16 residues. The V gene's germline CDR1 is MGHRA and CDR2 YSYEKL. The CDR3 coding sequence is TGCGCCAGCAGCCAAGATCTGGGCAACTCCTACAATGAGCAGTTCTTC. This encodes CASSQDLGNSYNEQFF.

The chain recombines TRBV24-1 with TRBJ2-1; TRBD2 might be the D (6 bases). This CDR3 spans 16 amino acids. Trimming removed 5 bases at V and 6 bases at J, with 19 bases between. In germline, CDR1 is KGHDR, CDR2 SFDVKD. The CDR3 DNA follows: TGTGCCACCAGTGGGATAGTCGGGAGCTTGACCAATGAGCAGTTCTTC. Translating it yields CATSGIVGSLTNEQFF.

The sample holds a few counts of this clone. This sequence joins TRBV6-2 or TRBV6-3 and TRBJ1-1; 8 nucleotides match TRBD1. The CDR3 loop spans 14 amino acids. Germline V gene data show CDR1 as MNHEY and CDR2 as SVGEGT. Trimming cost V 6 bases and J 4 bases; bases outside gene matches: 7. The CDR3 coding sequence is TGTGCCAGCAGCTCGGGACAGGTTTCCACTGAAGCTTTCTTT. Amino acids: CASSSGQVSTEAFF.

This clone was found a few times. The rearrangement links TRBV9 to TRBJ1-2; D is unresolved. V lost 2 bases and J lost 8, with 7 bases in between. The CDR3 totals 11 residues. Germline assignment: CDR1 SGDLS and CDR2 YYNGEE. The CDR3 sequence: CASSVQRGYTF. The CDR3 coding sequence is TGTGCCAGCAGCGTTCAGCGCGGCTACACCTTC.

The rearrangement uses TRBV5-1 and TRBJ2-7, with TRBD1 identical over 7 bases. The J segment lost 6 bases and the V segment lost 3 bases, leaving 9 bases of the junction unmatched. Germline V gene data show CDR1 as SGHRS and CDR2 as YFSETQ. The CDR3 length is 14 residues. CDR3 nucleotides: TGCGCCAGCAGCTCCGGGACAGAGTCTTCCGAGCAGTACTTC. It encodes CASSSGTESSEQYF. The complete variable domain, with remaining parts taken from reference TRBV5-1 and TRBJ2-7, reads KAGVTQTPRYLIKTRGQQVTLSCSPISGHRSVSWYQQTPGQGLQFLFEYFSETQRNKGNFPGRFSGRQFSNSRSEMNVSTLELGDSALYLCASSSGTESSEQYFGPGTRLTVT.

V usage is TRBV5-1 and J usage is TRBJ2-1; 15 positions agree with TRBD2. This CDR3 has 16 amino acids. J lost 8 bases, V lost 3 bases, and 6 bases had no gene match. Germline loops: CDR1 SGHRS, CDR2 YFSETQ. CDR3 region: CASSSRGLAGGHEQFF. The CDR3 DNA reads as TGCGCCAGCAGCTCGAGGGGACTAGCGGGAGGTCATGAGCAGTTCTTC.

This chain joins TRBV2 and TRBJ2-2, with D perhaps TRBD2 (5 bases). Trimming cost V 5 bases and J 5 bases, with 15 bases left between them. Per germline, CDR1 SNHLY and CDR2 FYNNEI. This CDR3 contains 15 residues. The CDR3 sequence is CASSPAAGVTGELFF. The CDR3 coding sequence is TGTGCCAGCAGTCCGGCGGCGGGTGTGACCGGGGAGCTGTTTTTT.

The chain links TRBV11-2 to TRBJ2-3, with a weak D call TRBD2 (5 bases). Per germline, CDR1 SGHAT and CDR2 FQNNGV. V was cut by 3 bases and J by 1 base, with 11 bases left in between. The CDR3 runs to 15 residues. DNA of the CDR3: TGTGCCAGCAGCTTCGACCCGAGGGGCACAGATACGCAGTATTTT. Translating gives CASSFDPRGTDTQYF.

The V call is TRBV6-5, the J call TRBJ2-7, with D hard to call. This CDR3 spans 14 amino acids. V lost 6 bases and J lost 2, with 14 bases in between. From germline, CDR1 is MNHEY and CDR2 SVGAGI. The DNA of the CDR3 is TGTGCCAGCAGCAGACCGGGTGGGGCCTACGAGCAGTACTTC. Its translation: CASSRPGGAYEQYF.

The genes are TRBV28 and TRBJ2-1; 7 bases fit TRBD2. Looked up from germline, CDR1 is MDHEN and CDR2 is SYDVKM. CDR3 size: 13 residues. The ends lost 9 bases at V and 7 bases at J; junction bases unmatched: 9. This CDR3 is CASEGEGVNEQFF. Written as DNA, the CDR3 is TGTGCCAGTGAAGGGGAGGGCGTAAATGAGCAGTTCTTC.

The sample holds a few counts of this clone. The genes are TRBV28 and TRBJ1-1, with D possibly TRBD1 on 6 matching bases. Trimming cost V 5 bases and J 1 base, with 17 bases left between them. Germline lookup yields CDR1 MDHEN and CDR2 SYDVKM. The CDR3 is 16 amino acids. CDR3 bases: TGTGCCAGCAGTACCCGATTCAGGGGCACGAACACTGAAGCTTTCTTT. Translated: CASSTRFRGTNTEAFF. Supplemented by reference TRBV28 and TRBJ1-1, the full variable domain reads DVKVTQSSRYLVKRTGEKVFLECVQDMDHENMFWYRQDPGLGLRLIYFSYDVKMKEKGDIPEGYSVSREKKERFSLILESASTNQTSMYLCASSTRFRGTNTEAFFGQGTRLTVV.

V usage is TRBV3-1 (or the pseudogene TRBV3-2) and J usage is TRBJ1-5; no clear D gene. CDR1 LGHDT and CDR2 YNNKEL come from the germline V gene (reference sequence). V lost 4 bases and J lost 6, with 16 bases in between. This CDR3 region has 15 residues. CDR3 sequence: CASSLGLVIGQPQHF. In DNA form, the CDR3 reads TGTGCCAGCAGCCTCGGCCTAGTGATTGGTCAGCCCCAGCATTTT.

V and J are TRBV9 and TRBJ2-1; possible D gene TRBD1, 5 bases. CDR3 length equals 15 residues. The germline V gene has CDR1 SGDLS and CDR2 YYNGEE. V lost 3 bases to trimming and J lost 7 bases, with 17 bases between them. The CDR3 DNA reads as TGTGCCAGCAGCGAGGACCCAGGGTCTCGGAATGAGCAGTTCTTC. Protein sequence: CASSEDPGSRNEQFF.

A few counts support this clone. The CDR3 DNA follows: TGCGCCAGCAGCCAAGCTACAGGAGGCTTGAACACTGAAGCTTTCTTT. The encoded protein is CASSQATGGLNTEAFF. J is TRBJ1-1 and V is TRBV4-1, with a possible D match to TRBD1 (5 bases). CDR3 size: 16 residues. V was shortened by 1 base and J by 0 bases, with 12 bases between the two germline ends. The germline gives CDR1 MGHRA, CDR2 YSYEKL.